One and the same sample provided the 5 T cell receptor beta chains below, sequenced in a study of cytomegalovirus exposure and HLA in healthy donors. Use of 60 Vbeta and 13 Jbeta primers characterized the PCR. Clones were sequenced by immunoSEQ multiplex PCR, and TCRdb holds only the in-frame ones, with some missing. The sample yields roughly 140,000 clones, 60% to 85% seen once. Specimen: PBMCs. These TCRs come from a man younger than 35 in good health and CMV-seronegative.

This clone was picked up one time. The gene calls are TRBV4-2 and TRBJ2-5; D is ambiguous. The J call may be incorrect, as the DNA end agrees better with TRBJ2-7. The CDR3 contains 13 residues. Germline V gene sequence: CDR1 LGHNA, CDR2 YNFKEQ. The DNA for the CDR3 is TGTGCCAGCAGCCAAGAAGCCACCTACGAGCAGTACTTC. This gives the protein CASSQEATYEQYF.

V is TRBV18 and J is TRBJ2-1; a weak D match, TRBD1 (5 bases). This CDR3 has 13 amino acids. V was cut by 6 bases and J by 9 bases, with 15 bases left in between. Per the germline V gene, CDR1 is KGHSH and CDR2 is LQKENI. Written as DNA, the CDR3 is TGTGCCAGCTCTCCCGACAGTCTCGGTGAGCAGTTCTTC. Amino acids: CASSPDSLGEQFF. Variable domain in full (rest from reference TRBV18 and TRBJ2-1): NAGVMQNPRHLVRRRGQEARLRCSPMKGHSHVYWYRQLPEEGLKFMVYLQKENIIDESGMPKERFSAEFPKEGPSILRIQQVVRGDSAAYFCASSPDSLGEQFFGPGTRLTVL.

CDR3 in amino acids: CASSPRQGKMGSPLHF. CDR3 nucleotides: TGTGCCAGCAGCCCACGACAGGGCAAGATGGGTTCACCCCTCCACTTT. The J gene is TRBJ1-6, the V gene TRBV11-3; the match to TRBD1 covers 7 bases. The germline V gene encodes CDR1 SGHNT and CDR2 YENEEA. The J segment lost 9 bases and the V segment lost 5 bases, leaving 13 bases of the junction unmatched. The CDR3 extends over 16 amino acids.

CDR3 coding DNA: TGTGCCAGCAGCGTCCGGGACAGGGCGGATGAGCAGTTCTTC. This codes for CASSVRDRADEQFF. This chain uses TRBV7-6 with TRBJ2-1, with TRBD1 matching over 9 bases. V dropped 5 bases and J dropped 8; count of bases not matched to a gene: 7. Germline assignment: CDR1 SGHVS and CDR2 FNYEAQ. The CDR3 runs to 14 residues.

This clone has a handful of counts. The CDR3 coding sequence is TGCGCCAGCAGCCTACGGACTAGCGGGAGCGATGAGCAGTTCTTC. The encoded protein is CASSLRTSGSDEQFF. The chain carries TRBV4-1 and TRBJ2-1; 13 nucleotides align to TRBD2. J gave up 8 bases and V 4 bases, and 5 bases lay outside the gene matches. The CDR3 is 15 amino acids. Germline values: CDR1 MGHRA, CDR2 YSYEKL.